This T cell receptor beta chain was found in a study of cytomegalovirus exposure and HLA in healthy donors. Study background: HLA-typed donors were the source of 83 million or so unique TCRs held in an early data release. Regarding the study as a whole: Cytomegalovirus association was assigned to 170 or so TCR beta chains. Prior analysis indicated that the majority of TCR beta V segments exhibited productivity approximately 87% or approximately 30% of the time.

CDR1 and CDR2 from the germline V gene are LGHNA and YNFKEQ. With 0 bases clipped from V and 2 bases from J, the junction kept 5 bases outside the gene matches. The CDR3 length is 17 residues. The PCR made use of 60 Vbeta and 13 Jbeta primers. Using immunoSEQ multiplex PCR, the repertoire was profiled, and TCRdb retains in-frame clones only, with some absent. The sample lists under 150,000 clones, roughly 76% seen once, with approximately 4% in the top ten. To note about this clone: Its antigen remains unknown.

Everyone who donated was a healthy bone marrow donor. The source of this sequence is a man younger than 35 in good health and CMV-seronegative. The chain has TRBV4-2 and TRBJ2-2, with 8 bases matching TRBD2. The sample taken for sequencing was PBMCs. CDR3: CASSQDHSGSNTGELFF. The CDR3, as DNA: TGTGCCAGCAGCCAAGATCACAGCGGGAGTAACACCGGGGAGCTGTTTTTT.